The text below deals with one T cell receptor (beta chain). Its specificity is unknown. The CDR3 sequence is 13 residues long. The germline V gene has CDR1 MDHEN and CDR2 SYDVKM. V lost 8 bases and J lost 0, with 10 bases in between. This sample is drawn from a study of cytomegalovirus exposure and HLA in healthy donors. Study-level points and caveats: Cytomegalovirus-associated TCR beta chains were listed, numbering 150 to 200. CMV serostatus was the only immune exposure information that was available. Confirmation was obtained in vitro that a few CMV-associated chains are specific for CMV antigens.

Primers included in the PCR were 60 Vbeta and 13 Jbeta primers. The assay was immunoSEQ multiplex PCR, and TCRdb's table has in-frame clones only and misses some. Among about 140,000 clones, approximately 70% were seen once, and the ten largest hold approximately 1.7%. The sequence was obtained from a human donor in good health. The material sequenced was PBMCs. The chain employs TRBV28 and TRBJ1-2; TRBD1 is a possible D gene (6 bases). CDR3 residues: CASCTGTNYGYTF. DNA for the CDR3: TGTGCCAGCTGTACAGGGACTAACTATGGCTACACCTTC.